These 31 T cell receptor beta chains came from one sample sequenced in a study of CD8+ T cells in alopecia areata. The sequencing template was cDNA reverse transcribed from extracted RNA. The assay was immunoSEQ multiplex PCR, and TCRdb's table has in-frame clones only and misses some. This sample yields 100,000 to 150,000 clones, of which 49% are seen a single time; 15% to 20% belongs to the top ten. Sequencing was performed on CD8+ T cells sorted from blood, taken at week 0. Receptor source: a human donor with alopecia areata.

This clone was observed a handful of times. The CDR3, as DNA: TGCGCCAGCACCAACAGGCGGCACTCGCTAAGGGGGGAGCAGTACTTC. Its translation is CASTNRRHSLRGEQYF. The genes are TRBV23-1 and TRBJ2-7; weak D call: TRBD1 (6 bases). TRBV23-1 is marked as an open reading frame, function uncertain. CDR3 length equals 16 residues. The V end was cut by 7 bases, the J end by 7 bases, with 26 bases between.

The rearrangement uses TRBV5-6 and TRBJ1-1; 11 nucleotides match TRBD1. CDR3 size: 15 residues. J lost 5 bases, V lost 4 bases, and 7 bases had no gene match. Germline CDR1 reads SGHDT; CDR2 reads YYEEEE. The CDR3 reads CASSDFGQGATEAFF. In DNA form, the CDR3 reads TGTGCCAGCAGCGATTTTGGACAGGGGGCTACTGAAGCTTTCTTT.

The J gene is TRBJ1-6, the V gene TRBV6-1; D gene ambiguous. This CDR3 has 12 amino acids. V shed 5 bases and J shed 5 bases, with 4 bases lying between them. Germline loops: CDR1 MNHNS, CDR2 SASEGT. The CDR3, as DNA: TGTGCCAGCAGTTCCGATAATTCACCCCTCCACTTT. Encoded protein: CASSSDNSPLHF.

This chain's CDR3 is CAWRTWEKNTEAFF. The CDR3 bases are TGTGCCTGGAGGACCTGGGAAAAGAACACTGAAGCTTTCTTT. The rearrangement joins TRBV30 to TRBJ1-1; D gene unclear. Germline CDR1 reads GTSNPN; CDR2 reads SVGIG (reference sequence). Trimming took off 3 bases at V and 1 base at J, with 12 bases between the two ends. This CDR3 comprises 14 residues.

This clone was counted once. This chain links TRBV4-2 with TRBJ2-2; TRBD2 matches 8 bases. V lost 0 bases, J lost 7 bases, and 7 bases stayed unmatched. The CDR3 consists of 16 residues. Per the germline V gene, CDR1 is LGHNA and CDR2 is YNFKEQ. The CDR3 sequence is CASSQEYGGAVGELFF. CDR3 sequence (DNA): TGTGCCAGCAGCCAAGAATACGGGGGGGCCGTCGGGGAGCTGTTTTTT.

The chain links TRBV30 to TRBJ1-1; D is uncertain. The CDR3 has 12 residues. Germline V lookup: CDR1 GTSNPN, CDR2 SVGIG (reference sequence). The V gene lost 5 bases and the J gene lost 6 bases, with 13 bases spanning the gap. This CDR3 is CAWALGRAEAFF. Here the CDR3 DNA reads TGTGCCTGGGCCCTAGGACGCGCTGAAGCTTTCTTT.

V is TRBV27 and J is TRBJ2-5; 8 positions agree with TRBD2. The CDR3 length is 14 residues. Germline CDR1 MNHEY, CDR2 SMNVEV (reference sequence). The V segment lost 8 bases and the J segment 4 bases; nucleotides outside the gene matches: 9. The CDR3 nucleotides read TGTGCCAGCGGGACGACGGGGGGGCTAGAGACCCAGTACTTC. Translated, it gives CASGTTGGLETQYF.

The chain employs TRBV7-9 and TRBJ1-4; 7 bases are shared with TRBD1. Trimming cost V 4 bases and J 8 bases; bases outside gene matches: 7. This CDR3 spans 14 amino acids. Germline V gene lookup returns CDR1 SEHNR and CDR2 FQNEAQ (reference sequence). CDR3 sequence: CASSSDRVGEKLFF. The CDR3 DNA sequence: TGTGCCAGCAGCTCCGACAGGGTTGGGGAAAAACTGTTTTTT.

This sequence joins TRBV9 and TRBJ2-7; D call uncertain. CDR1 is SGDLS and CDR2 is YYNGEE in the germline V gene. The CDR3 runs 13 residues. V was trimmed by 0 bases and J by 6 bases, leaving 10 bases between them. DNA of the CDR3: TGTGCCAGCAGCGTAGCTGTCGGTGGCGAGCAGTACTTC. Amino acids: CASSVAVGGEQYF.

The chain links TRBV5-6 to TRBJ2-1, with D unresolved. The length of the CDR3 is 14 residues. CDR1 SGHDT and CDR2 YYEEEE come from the germline V gene. Trimming shortened V by 1 base and J by 4 bases, and 9 bases separated the two germline ends. CDR3 amino acids: CASSLYAGYNEQFF. Here the CDR3 DNA reads TGTGCCAGCAGCTTGTATGCCGGGTACAATGAGCAGTTCTTC. Full variable domain (remainder filled in from reference TRBV5-6 and TRBJ2-1): DAGVTQSPTHLIKTRGQQVTLRCSPKSGHDTVSWYQQALGQGPQFIFQYYEEEERQRGNFPDRFSGHQFPNYSSELNVNALLLGDSALYLCASSLYAGYNEQFFGPGTRLTVL.

This chain links TRBV9 with TRBJ2-1; TRBD2 matches at 14 bases. The J segment lost 3 bases and the V segment lost 3 bases, leaving 2 bases of the junction unmatched. The germline CDR1 and CDR2 sequences are SGDLS and YYNGEE. The CDR3 contains 16 residues. Here the CDR3 reads CASSGTSGGHYNEQFF. The CDR3 coding sequence is TGTGCCAGCAGCGGGACTAGCGGGGGGCACTACAATGAGCAGTTCTTC.

The gene calls are TRBV27 and TRBJ1-5, with TRBD1 matching over 7 bases. J was trimmed by 3 bases and V by 3 bases; bases with no gene match: 2. The CDR3 has 14 residues. Germline V gene data show CDR1 as MNHEY and CDR2 as SMNVEV (reference sequence). CDR3 region: CASSLGQFNQPQHF. The CDR3 bases are TGTGCCAGCAGTTTGGGACAGTTCAATCAGCCCCAGCATTTT.

This clone was observed a few times. The chain couples TRBV10-2 to TRBJ2-7, with D unresolved. Trimming removed 6 bases at V and 9 bases at J, with 18 bases between. Germline-derived CDR1 and CDR2 are WSHSY and SAAADI. The CDR3 sequence is 13 residues long. In DNA, the CDR3 is TGCGCCAGCAGGCCCAGGCTCGTCGTAGGGCAGTACTTC. It is translated as CASRPRLVVGQYF.

The V call is TRBV29-1, the J call TRBJ2-7; D ambiguous. Germline CDR1 reads SQVTM; CDR2 reads ANQGSEA. This CDR3 contains 12 residues. With 4 bases removed from V and 1 base from J, the gap between germline ends came to 8 bases. In nucleotides, the CDR3 is TGCAGCGTTGTGGTCGGTTCCTACGAGCAGTACTTC. Protein product: CSVVVGSYEQYF.

This clone was seen more than once but under ten times. The chain employs TRBV13 and TRBJ2-2, with D tentatively TRBD1 (5 bases). V was shortened by 4 bases and J by 0 bases, with 9 bases between the two germline ends. Germline CDR1 and CDR2: PRHDT and FYEKMQ (reference sequence). This CDR3 is 15 amino acids long. CDR3 loop: CASSYGHSNTGELFF. CDR3 coding DNA: TGTGCCAGCAGCTATGGACACTCGAACACCGGGGAGCTGTTTTTT.

This clone has just a few counts. The chain employs TRBV18 and TRBJ2-4, with 8 bases that match TRBD1. The CDR3 is made up of 15 amino acids. Germline CDR1 KGHSH, CDR2 LQKENI. V trimming: 2 bases; J trimming: 7 bases; junction bases outside the gene matches: 7. CDR3 nucleotide sequence: TGTGCCAGCTCACCAAGGGGGGACAGGTCGAACATTCAGTACTTC. Amino acids: CASSPRGDRSNIQYF.

This clone was recorded at least ten times. This chain connects TRBV6-5 to TRBJ1-1; D not certain. This CDR3 comprises 12 residues. The V gene lost 7 bases and the J gene lost 4 bases, with 10 bases spanning the gap. CDR1 MNHEY and CDR2 SVGAGI come from the germline V gene. CDR3 residues: CASTSGSTEAFF. CDR3 sequence (DNA): TGTGCCAGCACCTCTGGGAGCACTGAAGCTTTCTTT.

The gene calls are TRBV7-9 and TRBJ2-3; D perhaps matches TRBD1 (5 bases). Germline assignment: CDR1 SEHNR and CDR2 FQNEAQ (reference sequence). The CDR3 sequence is 13 residues long. The V and J ends lost 5 bases and 7 bases respectively, with 13 bases between them. CDR3 in DNA: TGTGCCAGCAGCGAGACAGAGAACCATACGCAGTATTTT. It translates to CASSETENHTQYF.

The rearrangement joins TRBV4-1 to TRBJ1-6, with a weak D call TRBD1 (6 bases). The V gene lost 4 bases and the J gene lost 14 bases, with 15 bases spanning the gap. This CDR3 contains 13 residues. Germline V lookup: CDR1 MGHRA, CDR2 YSYEKL. The CDR3 sequence: CASSLTGKWSLHF. The CDR3 DNA reads TGCGCCAGCAGCCTTACAGGGAAATGGTCCCTCCACTTT.

This clone was recorded a few times. This rearrangement joins TRBV4-1 to TRBJ1-6; the D is unclear. Per germline, CDR1 MGHRA and CDR2 YSYEKL. The CDR3 contains 14 residues. V was clipped by 1 base and J by 14 bases, with 15 bases between them. The CDR3 loop is CASSQVSGPGSLHF. The CDR3 nucleotides are TGCGCCAGCAGCCAAGTGAGCGGCCCCGGTTCCCTCCACTTT.

The J gene is TRBJ2-1, the V gene TRBV5-6, with D possibly called TRBD1 or TRBD2 (5 bases each). Germline CDR1 reads SGHDT; CDR2 reads YYEEEE. The CDR3 contains 14 residues. The V end lost 1 base, the J end lost 3 bases, and 8 bases lay between the germline ends. DNA of the CDR3: TGTGCCAGCAGCTTGCCAGGGAGCTACAATGAGCAGTTCTTC. Translating gives CASSLPGSYNEQFF.

This clone was counted once. The V gene is TRBV9, the J gene TRBJ2-5; tentative D call: TRBD1 (5 bases). V gave up 3 bases and J gave up 2 bases, with 14 bases separating them. The CDR3 extends over 15 amino acids. Germline CDR1 and CDR2: SGDLS and YYNGEE. CDR3 amino acids: CASSATDSEQETQYF. The CDR3, as DNA: TGTGCCAGCAGCGCCACCGACAGTGAACAAGAGACCCAGTACTTC. The variable domain in full, with the rest retrieved from reference TRBV9 and TRBJ2-5, is DSGVTQTPKHLITATGQRVTLRCSPRSGDLSVYWYQQSLDQGLQFLIQYYNGEERAKGNILERFSAQQFPDLHSELNLSSLELGDSALYFCASSATDSEQETQYFGPGTRLLVL.

In this sample, this clone turned up once. The rearrangement links TRBV30 to TRBJ2-7; 7 bases line up with TRBD2. Germline-derived CDR1 and CDR2 are GTSNPN and SVGIG (reference sequence). V was clipped by 5 bases and J by 2 bases; unmatched bases: 9. The CDR3 is 14 residues long. DNA of the CDR3: TGTGCCTGGGGCCGAGCGGGGTTGCCCTACGAGCAGTACTTC. Translation gives CAWGRAGLPYEQYF.

The V call is TRBV6-5, the J call TRBJ2-2, with TRBD2 matching 10 bases. CDR1 is MNHEY, CDR2 SVGAGI, per germline. Losses at the gene ends were 6 bases for V and 7 bases for J; bases not matched to a gene: 5. CDR3 length: 14 residues. This CDR3 is CASRGLAEGGELFF. CDR3 coding DNA: TGTGCCAGCAGAGGACTAGCGGAGGGCGGGGAGCTGTTTTTT.

The chain combines TRBV29-1 with TRBJ1-2; 10 bases fit TRBD1. Germline CDR1 reads SQVTM; CDR2 reads ANQGSEA. V was pared by 0 bases and J by 6 bases, with 10 bases of the junction left unmatched. The CDR3 length is 16 residues. The CDR3 DNA reads TGCAGCGTTGAAGACCGGGACAGGGGAATATCGAATGGCTACACCTTC. This codes for CSVEDRDRGISNGYTF.

The chain joins TRBV9 to TRBJ2-1; 10 bases agree with TRBD2. Germline V CDR1 and CDR2: SGDLS, YYNGEE. This CDR3 is built from 15 residues. Trimming took 0 bases from V and 8 from J; bases not matched to a gene: 5. In DNA, the CDR3 is TGTGCCAGCAGCGTAGATGCTAGCGGGGGCGATGAGCAGTTCTTC. It encodes CASSVDASGGDEQFF.

J is TRBJ2-7 and V is TRBV6-5; weak D call: TRBD1 (6 bases). Trimming stripped 10 bases from V and 5 bases from J, with 21 bases between. Germline assignment: CDR1 MNHEY and CDR2 SVGAGI. There are 14 residues in the CDR3. CDR3 protein: CATAQGHTHHEQYF. CDR3 sequence (DNA): TGTGCCACCGCCCAGGGACATACGCACCACGAGCAGTACTTC.

This chain uses TRBV7-6 with TRBJ2-7; perhaps TRBD1 as D (6 bases). Trimming cost V 4 bases and J 4 bases, with 20 bases left between them. The length of the CDR3 is 16 residues. Germline V gives CDR1 SGHVS, CDR2 FNYEAQ. CDR3 sequence: CASSYGPGRGRYEQYF. Written as DNA, the CDR3 is TGTGCCAGCAGCTACGGACCCGGCAGGGGTAGATACGAGCAGTACTTC. Looking up the rest from reference TRBV7-6 and TRBJ2-7 gives the full variable domain: GAGVSQSPRYKVTKRGQDVALRCDPISGHVSLYWYRQALGQGPEFLTYFNYEAQQDKSGLPNDRFSAERPEGSISTLTIQRTEQRDSAMYRCASSYGPGRGRYEQYFGPGTRLTVT.

The count of this clone is one. The CDR3 DNA reads as TGCGCCAGCAGCTTGGATCCGGACGGAAAATACTATGGCTACACCTTC. Translated: CASSLDPDGKYYGYTF. The rearrangement uses TRBV5-1 and TRBJ1-2; D is uncertain. Trimming left V 0 bases short and J 3 bases short, with 15 bases between. The germline V gene has CDR1 SGHRS and CDR2 YFSETQ. CDR3 length: 16 amino acids.

The chain recombines TRBV29-1 with TRBJ1-1, with D possibly matching TRBD1 (5 bases). CDR3 length: 13 amino acids. The germline V gene encodes CDR1 SQVTM and CDR2 ANQGSEA. Trimming shortened V by 3 bases and J by 5 bases, and 13 bases separated the two germline ends. The CDR3 nucleotides read TGCAGCGTTGATCCCAGGGAAGGGACTGAAGCTTTCTTT. Translating gives CSVDPREGTEAFF.

This chain connects TRBV6-5 to TRBJ2-7; D possibly matches TRBD1 or TRBD2 (5 bases each). Germline CDR1 reads MNHEY; CDR2 reads SVGAGI. The CDR3 totals 14 residues. The V end was cut by 1 base, the J end by 4 bases, with 11 bases between. CDR3 bases: TGTGCCAGCAGTTACTACGGGACCGAGTACGAGCAGTACTTC. Amino acid sequence: CASSYYGTEYEQYF.